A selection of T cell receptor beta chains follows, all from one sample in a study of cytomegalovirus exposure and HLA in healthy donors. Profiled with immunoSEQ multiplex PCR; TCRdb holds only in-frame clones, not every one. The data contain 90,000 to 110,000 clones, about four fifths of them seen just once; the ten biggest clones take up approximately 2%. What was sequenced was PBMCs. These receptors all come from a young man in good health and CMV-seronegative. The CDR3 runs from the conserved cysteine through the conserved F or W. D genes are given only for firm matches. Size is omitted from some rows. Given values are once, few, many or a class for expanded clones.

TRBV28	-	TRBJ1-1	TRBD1	CASVLQGMNTEAFF	TGTGCCAGCGTCTTACAGGGGATGAACACTGAAGCTTTCTTT
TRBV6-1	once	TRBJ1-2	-	CASSVAGGFDGYTF	TGTGCCAGCAGTGTGGCGGGGGGGTTCGATGGCTACACCTTC
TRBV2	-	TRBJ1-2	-	CASSESSFNRRGGYTF	TGTGCCAGCAGTGAGTCCAGTTTCAACCGTCGTGGTGGCTACACCTTC
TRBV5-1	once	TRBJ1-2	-	CASSTQGRRGYTF	TGCGCCAGCAGCACTCAGGGTAGGCGCGGCTACACCTTC
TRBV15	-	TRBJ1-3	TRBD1	CATSLGQGDGNTIYF	TGTGCCACCAGCCTTGGACAGGGGGACGGAAACACCATATATTTT
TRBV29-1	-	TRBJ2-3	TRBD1	CSGRDRGPDTQYF	TGCAGCGGCCGGGACAGGGGGCCAGATACGCAGTATTTT
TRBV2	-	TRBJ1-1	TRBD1	CASSVGQGLSEAFF	TGTGCCAGCAGCGTAGGACAGGGTCTATCTGAAGCTTTCTTT
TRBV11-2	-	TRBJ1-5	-	CASSLGEGQPQHF	TGTGCCAGCAGTTTGGGGGAGGGTCAGCCCCAGCATTTT
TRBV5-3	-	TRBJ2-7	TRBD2	CARSFAGTSDYEQYF	TGTGCCAGAAGCTTTGCCGGGACTAGCGACTACGAGCAGTACTTC
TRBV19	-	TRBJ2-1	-	CASSMLGEGEQNEQFF	TGTGCCAGTAGTATGCTCGGGGAGGGGGAACAGAATGAGCAGTTCTTC
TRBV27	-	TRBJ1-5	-	CASSLFGSGSNQPQHF	TGTGCCAGCAGTTTATTCGGCAGCGGAAGCAATCAGCCCCAGCATTTT
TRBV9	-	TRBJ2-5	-	CASSLTPLDQETQYF	TGTGCCAGCAGCTTAACTCCTTTGGACCAAGAGACCCAGTACTTC
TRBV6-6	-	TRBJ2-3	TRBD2	CASRRTPTSGEQYF	TGTGCCAGCAGAAGAACCCCGACTAGCGGGGAGCAGTATTTT
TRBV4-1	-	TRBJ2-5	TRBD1	CASSQESQGRETQYF	TGCGCCAGCAGCCAAGAGTCACAGGGGCGAGAGACCCAGTACTTC
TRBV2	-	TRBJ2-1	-	CASSPNREGNEQFF	TGTGCCAGCAGTCCTAACAGGGAGGGCAATGAGCAGTTCTTC
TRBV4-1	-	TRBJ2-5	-	CASRTGQSQETQYF	TGCGCCAGCAGAACCGGACAGTCTCAAGAGACCCAGTACTTC
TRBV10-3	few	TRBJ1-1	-	CAIRGRGFGEAFF	TGTGCCATTAGGGGCCGTGGTTTTGGTGAAGCTTTCTTT
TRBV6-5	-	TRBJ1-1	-	CASSYSNQGSVEAFF	TGTGCCAGCAGTTACTCTAATCAGGGGAGTGTTGAAGCTTTCTTT
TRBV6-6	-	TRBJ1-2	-	CASTRPREADYGYTF	TGTGCCAGCACTCGCCCCAGGGAGGCGGACTATGGCTACACCTTC
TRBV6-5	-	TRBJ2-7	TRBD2	CASSGGGREYF	TGTGCCAGCAGTGGGGGGGGGAGAGAGTACTTC
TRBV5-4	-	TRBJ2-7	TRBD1	CASSPGQGNYEQYF	TGTGCCAGCAGCCCGGGACAGGGTAACTACGAGCAGTACTTC
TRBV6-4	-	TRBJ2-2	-	CASRAQGLAGELFF	TGTGCCAGCAGAGCCCAGGGGCTCGCCGGGGAGCTGTTTTTT
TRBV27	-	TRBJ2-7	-	CASSYRGGTYEQYF	TGTGCCAGCAGCTACAGGGGGGGAACCTACGAGCAGTACTTC
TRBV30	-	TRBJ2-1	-	CAWMRGSSYNEQFF	TGTGCCTGGATGCGGGGAAGCTCCTACAATGAGCAGTTCTTC
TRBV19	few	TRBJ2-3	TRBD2	CASSSGGNTDTQYF	TGTGCCAGTAGTAGCGGGGGGAACACAGATACGCAGTATTTT
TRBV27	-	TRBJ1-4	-	CASRGIAREKLFF	TGTGCCAGCAGAGGTATTGCGCGGGAAAAACTGTTTTTT
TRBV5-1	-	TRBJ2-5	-	CASSQGGVEETQYF	TGCGCCAGCAGCCAGGGAGGCGTCGAGGAGACCCAGTACTTC
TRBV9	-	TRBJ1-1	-	CASSDRLSSTEAFF	TGTGCCAGCAGCGACAGATTAAGTTCCACTGAAGCTTTCTTT
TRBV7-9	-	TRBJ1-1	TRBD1	CASSVGQGSTEAFF	TGTGCCAGCAGCGTAGGACAGGGTAGCACTGAAGCTTTCTTT
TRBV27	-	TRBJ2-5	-	CASSLSSGVWETQYF	TGTGCCAGCAGTTTATCTTCCGGGGTTTGGGAGACCCAGTACTTC
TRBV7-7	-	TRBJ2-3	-	CASSFRGASTDTQYF	TGTGCCAGCAGCTTTCGAGGAGCTAGCACAGATACGCAGTATTTT
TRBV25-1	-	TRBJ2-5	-	CASRAGLAGGQGKTQYF	TGTGCCAGCAGGGCCGGTCTAGCGGGGGGACAGGGGAAGACCCAGTACTTC
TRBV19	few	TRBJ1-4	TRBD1	CASKKGAEEKLFF	TGTGCCAGCAAAAAGGGGGCAGAGGAAAAACTGTTTTTT
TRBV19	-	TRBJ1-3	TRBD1	CASSISQGPGNTIYF	TGTGCCAGTAGTATCTCACAGGGGCCAGGAAACACCATATATTTT
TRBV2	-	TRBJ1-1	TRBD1	CASSERGLANTEAFF	TGTGCCAGCAGTGAAAGGGGGCTGGCGAACACTGAAGCTTTCTTT
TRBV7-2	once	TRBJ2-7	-	CASSPTGGRPWEQYF	TGTGCCAGCAGCCCAACCGGCGGTCGCCCTTGGGAGCAGTACTTC
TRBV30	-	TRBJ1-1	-	CAWARPPDRSMNTEAFF	TGTGCCTGGGCCCGACCCCCTGACAGATCCATGAACACTGAAGCTTTCTTT
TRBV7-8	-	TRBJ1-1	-	CASSLVGGETNTEAFF	TGTGCCAGCAGCTTAGTTGGGGGCGAAACGAACACTGAAGCTTTCTTT
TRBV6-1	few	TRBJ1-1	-	CASTGRANTEAFF	TGTGCCAGCACGGGTCGTGCGAACACTGAAGCTTTCTTT
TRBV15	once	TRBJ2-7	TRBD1	CATGDRGGYEQYF	TGTGCCACCGGGGACAGGGGAGGTTACGAGCAGTACTTC
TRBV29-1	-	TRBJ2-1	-	CSVGTGASGTKEFF	-
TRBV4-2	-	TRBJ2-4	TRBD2	CASSQGLAGRGAKNIQYF	TGTGCCAGCAGCCAGGGACTAGCGGGGCGGGGAGCCAAAAACATTCAGTACTTC
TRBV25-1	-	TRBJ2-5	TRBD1	CASSSPRDRGMSQYF	TGTGCCAGCAGTAGTCCCCGGGACAGGGGGATGTCCCAGTACTTC
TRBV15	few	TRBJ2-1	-	CATSHLLMSRGTGEQFF	TGTGCCACCAGCCACCTCCTTATGAGCAGGGGTACCGGTGAGCAGTTCTTC
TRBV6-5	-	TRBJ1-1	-	CASSRTANTEAFF	TGTGCCAGCAGCCGGACAGCCAACACTGAAGCTTTCTTT
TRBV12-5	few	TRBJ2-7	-	CASGLSGGMSEQYF	TGTGCTAGTGGTTTATCCGGGGGTATGAGCGAGCAGTACTTC
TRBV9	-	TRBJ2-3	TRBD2	CASSSRLAENTDTQYF	TGTGCCAGCAGCTCCAGACTAGCGGAGAACACAGATACGCAGTATTTT
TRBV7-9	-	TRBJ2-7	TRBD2	CASSLAGGLGEQYF	TGTGCCAGCAGCTTAGCGGGAGGGTTGGGCGAGCAGTACTTC